This entry lists 8 T cell receptor beta chains sequenced from one sample in a study of molecular identifiers for immune sequencing clone quantification (dated by TCRdb to 2016 to 2019). Library generation was performed with PCR. Instrument on record: NextSeq 500. Using fastp at Q25 and MiXCR, TCRdb reprocessed the public reads and kept productive beta chains. Rows are combined by CDR3 protein, so each entry shows the most common genes and DNA. Recorded for this sample are under 600,000 distinct CDR3 sequences; 25% of them occurred a single time. Around 0.8% of the sample is held by the ten biggest clonotypes. Specimen: naive CD8+ T cells from blood, with Jurkat cell RNA spiked in. This sample's cell subset or site label indicates: FACS-sorted CD8+CD4-CCR7+CD45RA+ naive T cells. The receptor source for this set is a human donor in good health. Some libraries in this study had Jurkat cell RNA spiked in.

This clonotype was recorded at least ten times. V is TRBV30 and J is TRBJ1-1; D perhaps matches TRBD1 (5 bases). The germline V and J ends were trimmed by 3 bases and 7 bases, with 12 bases remaining between them. Germline CDR1 and CDR2: GTSNPN and SVGIG (reference sequence). The CDR3 has 12 amino acids. This CDR3 is CAWSPAGGEAFF. The CDR3 DNA follows: TGTGCCTGGAGCCCTGCGGGGGGTGAAGCTTTCTTT.

The V gene is TRBV10-2, the J gene TRBJ2-1, with D possibly matching TRBD2 (5 bases). The CDR3 extends over 14 amino acids. V lost 3 bases and J 8 bases, leaving 14 bases between the germline ends. The germline V gene has CDR1 WSHSY and CDR2 SAAADI. The DNA of the CDR3 is TGCGCCAGCAGTGACAGGAGCGAGGGCCATGAGCAGTTCTTC. This codes for CASSDRSEGHEQFF.

Points on this clonotype: This may stem from a read error, because a much larger clone lies one nucleotide away. The gene calls are TRBV7-3 and TRBJ1-1, with D unclear. Germline V gives CDR1 SGHTA, CDR2 FQGTGA. Trimming stripped 3 bases from V and 3 bases from J, with 8 bases between. CDR3 size: 13 residues. The CDR3 nucleotides are TGTGCCAGCAGCTTTCCTAAGGACACTGAAGCTTTCTTT. Its protein is CASSFPKDTEAFF.

This clonotype was recorded many times. The rearrangement uses TRBV7-6 and TRBJ2-3, with D possibly matching TRBD2 (6 bases). The germline CDR1 and CDR2 sequences are SGHVS and FNYEAQ. The V end was cut by 1 base, the J end by 0 bases, with 17 bases between. The CDR3 runs 18 residues. The CDR3 DNA reads TGTGCCAGCAGCTTAGAAATGGGAGGTCCGCTTAGCACAGATACGCAGTATTTT. It translates to CASSLEMGGPLSTDTQYF.

This clonotype occurred a few times. The chain uses TRBV12-3 or TRBV12-4 and TRBJ2-5, with 7 bases lining up with TRBD1. The CDR3 is 16 amino acids. The J segment lost 2 bases and the V segment lost 5 bases, leaving 11 bases of the junction unmatched. CDR3 protein: CASSLPGGARQETQYF. CDR3 in DNA: TGTGCCAGCAGTCTCCCAGGGGGAGCTCGTCAAGAGACCCAGTACTTC.

This clonotype was counted a few times. This chain joins TRBV4-1 and TRBJ1-2, with D hard to call. The CDR3 is made up of 10 amino acids. With 4 bases removed from V and 14 bases from J, the gap between germline ends came to 11 bases. Germline CDR1 MGHRA, CDR2 YSYEKL. CDR3 region: CASSLRRRTF. CDR3 DNA sequence: TGCGCCAGCAGCCTGAGAAGAAGAACCTTC.

The chain combines TRBV13 with TRBJ1-6; 10 positions match TRBD1. In germline, CDR1 is PRHDT, CDR2 FYEKMQ (reference sequence). The CDR3 has 16 amino acids. The ends lost 4 bases at V and 8 bases at J; junction bases unmatched: 8. This chain's CDR3 is CASSSSDRGSDSPLHF. The CDR3, as DNA: TGTGCCAGCAGCTCTTCGGACAGGGGGTCGGATTCACCCCTCCACTTT.

J is TRBJ2-3 and V is TRBV6-5; 9 positions match TRBD2. The CDR3 is 16 residues long. V trimming: 6 bases; J trimming: 0 bases; junction bases outside the gene matches: 7. Per the germline V gene, CDR1 is MNHEY and CDR2 is SVGAGI. The CDR3 loop is CASRISGGASTDTQYF. The CDR3, as DNA: TGTGCCAGCAGGATTAGCGGGGGAGCTAGCACAGATACGCAGTATTTT.